This T cell receptor (beta chain) was documented in a study of molecular identifiers for immune sequencing clone quantification. Sorting isolated naive CD8 T cells as CD8+CD4-CCR7+CD45RA+ events. This clonotype was counted many times. Its antigen is undetermined. General study findings and limits: More than 98% of effector molecules, versus under 1% of naive-cell molecules, belonged to clones above 20 RNA copies. Spiked Jurkat TCR RNA from one cell was reportedly detectable among over 800,000 naive cells. Identical TCR molecules sharing a barcode could underestimate highly expanded clone sizes.

TCRdb re-analysed the PCR reads in MiXCR, keeping a single row per CDR3 protein. The table records tens of thousands of distinct CDR3 sequences, about 15% of them present only once. Trimming cost V 5 bases and J 8 bases; bases outside gene matches: 9. Germline CDR1 and CDR2: MNHEY and SVGAGI. There are 14 residues in the CDR3. The material sequenced was naive CD8+ T cells from blood, with Jurkat cell RNA spiked in. Subset in this sample: FACS-sorted CD8+CD4-CCR7+CD45RA+ naive T cells. The V and J genes are TRBV6-5 and TRBJ1-2, with 9 bases lining up with TRBD1. The TCR originated in a human donor in good health. Some libraries in this study had Jurkat cell RNA spiked in. The CDR3 nucleotides read TGTGCCAGCAGTCGTACGGGACAGGGAGAAGGCTACACCTTC. Amino acid sequence: CASSRTGQGEGYTF.